This T cell receptor (beta chain) was captured in a study of T cell responses to AZD1222 COVID-19 vaccine. Study-level background: Analyses pooled second doses at about 4 or about 12 weeks.

Profiling relied on immunoSEQ multiplex PCR, and the TCRdb table lists in-frame clones only, not all of them. The sample has 55,000 to 80,000 clones, roughly 84% seen once; the top ten hold roughly 9.8%. As to this clone: Its antigen is currently unknown.

Study-wide points: The CD4 TCRs associated with vaccination extended across spike and predominated at 160-218 and 743-854. Clonal diversity was possibly underestimated; the donors were predominantly white British and more often female. Only six people who got AZD1222 tested seropositive at baseline.

Germline values: CDR1 SGHTA, CDR2 FQGNSA. CDR3 length equals 14 residues. Germline trimming cut 5 bases from V and 6 bases from J; bases unmatched to any gene: 6. This specimen was peripheral blood, taken on day 0 of AZD1222 vaccination. This rearrangement joins TRBV7-2 to TRBJ1-5; 8 nucleotides match TRBD1. This clonotype was obtained from an adult in good health. The CDR3 region has the DNA TGTGCCAGCAGCACGACAGGGGATGGTCAGCCCCAGCATTTT. This gives the protein CASSTTGDGQPQHF.